A selection of T cell receptor beta chains follows, all from one sample in a study of Tregs in tolerant kidney transplant recipients. Profiled with immunoSEQ multiplex PCR; TCRdb holds only in-frame clones, not every one. Among some 240,000 clones listed, about 80% were seen once. What was sequenced was CD4+ T cells from blood. The receptors originated from a human donor in good health. Each CDR3 is given with its conserved first and last residue. A D gene is named only where the DNA matches it firmly. Clone size appears in some rows only: once, few, many, or a class for an expanded clone.

clone size	V gene	D gene	J gene	CDR3 protein	CDR3 DNA
.	TRBV6-6	TRBD1	TRBJ1-6	CASGPTGRNSPLHF	TGTGCCAGCGGACCGACAGGGCGCAATTCACCCCTCCACTTT
once	TRBV29-1	TRBD1	TRBJ1-2	CSVGQGKEANYGYTF	TGCAGCGTCGGACAGGGGAAGGAAGCTAACTATGGCTACACCTTC
.	TRBV4-1	TRBD1	TRBJ2-3	CASSQRQGTYTDTQYF	TGCGCCAGCAGCCAGAGACAGGGGACGTACACAGATACGCAGTATTTT
.	TRBV15	TRBD1	TRBJ2-7	CATSNPGQGPSYEQYF	TGTGCCACCAGCAATCCGGGACAGGGCCCTTCCTACGAGCAGTACTTC
.	TRBV2	.	TRBJ2-7	CASSAPGPRAYF	TGTGCCAGCAGTGCCCCCGGGCCTAGAGCATACTTC
once	TRBV15	.	TRBJ2-5	CATSRGEGGETQYF	TGTGCCACCAGCAGGGGAGAGGGAGGAGAGACCCAGTACTTC
.	TRBV9	TRBD2	TRBJ2-1	CASSVATELADSYNEQFF	TGTGCCAGCAGCGTAGCGACAGAGCTAGCGGACTCCTACAATGAGCAGTTCTTC
.	TRBV30	.	TRBJ2-5	CAWRTGLETQYF	TGTGCCTGGAGGACGGGACTTGAGACCCAGTACTTC
.	TRBV7-8	TRBD2	TRBJ2-5	CASSPAGTSGRAGETQYF	TGTGCCAGCAGCCCCGCCGGGACTAGCGGGAGGGCCGGGGAGACCCAGTACTTC
few	TRBV7-2	TRBD2	TRBJ2-5	CASTMGLAGVETQYF	TGTGCCAGCACCATGGGACTAGCGGGAGTAGAGACCCAGTACTTC
.	TRBV7-2	.	TRBJ1-2	CASSLVPLAANYGYTF	TGTGCCAGCAGCTTAGTTCCCCTGGCAGCTAACTATGGCTACACCTTC
once	TRBV6-5	.	TRBJ2-7	CASSYDGGNEQYF	TGTGCCAGCAGTTACGACGGGGGCAACGAGCAGTACTTC
.	TRBV2	.	TRBJ1-5	CASSDQGGYSNQPQHF	TGTGCCAGCAGTGACCAAGGGGGATATAGCAATCAGCCCCAGCATTTT
.	TRBV6-1	.	TRBJ2-1	CASRLGGGTRDEQFF	TGTGCCAGCAGGTTAGGTGGCGGGACGAGAGATGAGCAGTTCTTC
.	TRBV7-3	TRBD1	TRBJ2-2	CASGRGPNTGELFF	TGTGCCAGCGGAAGGGGGCCGAACACCGGGGAGCTGTTTTTT
.	TRBV5-1	TRBD2	TRBJ2-2	CASSFLAGDTGELFF	TGCGCCAGCAGCTTTCTAGCGGGGGACACCGGGGAGCTGTTTTTT
.	TRBV15	.	TRBJ1-2	CATSRDRGVLGGYTF	TGTGCCACCAGCAGAGATCGAGGGGTTCTGGGAGGCTACACCTTC
.	TRBV5-1	TRBD2	TRBJ2-7	CASNPGGGSYEQYF	TGCGCCAGCAACCCCGGGGGGGGCTCCTACGAGCAGTACTTC
.	TRBV6-4	.	TRBJ1-2	CASRSDRSNYGYTF	TGTGCCAGCAGGAGCGACAGGAGTAACTATGGCTACACCTTC
.	TRBV6-5	.	TRBJ2-7	CASSYSVESSYEQYF	TGTGCCAGCAGTTACTCGGTTGAGAGCTCCTACGAGCAGTACTTC
.	TRBV6-5	.	TRBJ2-7	CASSYGSSPYEQYF	TGTGCCAGCAGTTATGGGAGTAGCCCCTACGAGCAGTACTTC
.	TRBV6-4	.	TRBJ1-1	CASSADWNTEAFF	TGTGCCAGCAGCGCAGACTGGAACACTGAAGCTTTCTTT
.	TRBV11-2	.	TRBJ2-5	CASSFIGQQETQYF	TGTGCCAGCAGCTTTATAGGGCAGCAAGAGACCCAGTACTTC
.	TRBV4-2	TRBD2	TRBJ2-7	CASSQEGGSLTYEQYF	TGTGCCAGCAGCCAAGAGGGCGGGAGCTTGACCTACGAGCAGTACTTC
.	TRBV11-2	TRBD1	TRBJ1-1	CASSPNRGGTEAFF	TGTGCCAGCAGTCCTAACAGGGGCGGCACTGAAGCTTTCTTT
.	TRBV5-1	TRBD1	TRBJ1-6	CASSVRDRDNSPLHF	TGCGCCAGCAGCGTCCGGGACAGGGATAATTCACCCCTCCACTTT
.	TRBV11-2	.	TRBJ2-7	CASSFSRPSGEQYF	TGTGCCAGCAGTTTTTCCCGTCCCAGCGGAGAGCAGTACTTC
.	TRBV9	TRBD2	TRBJ2-3	CASSVASRGGTDTQYF	TGTGCCAGCAGCGTAGCGTCGCGGGGAGGGACAGATACGCAGTATTTT
.	TRBV11-2	.	TRBJ2-7	CASSLQGFDEQYF	TGTGCCAGCAGCTTACAAGGATTCGACGAGCAGTACTTC
.	TRBV7-6	.	TRBJ2-7	CASSGLRVREQYF	TGTGCCAGCAGCGGCCTTAGGGTGCGCGAGCAGTACTTC
.	TRBV18	.	TRBJ1-4	CASSLQGGLNEKLFF	TGTGCCAGCTCCCTACAAGGAGGCCTTAATGAAAAACTGTTTTTT
once	TRBV2	TRBD1	TRBJ1-4	CASSVQGGQINEKLFF	TGTGCCAGCAGTGTTCAGGGGGGACAGATTAATGAAAAACTGTTTTTT
.	TRBV5-4	.	TRBJ2-3	CASSLVGYTTDTQYF	TGTGCCAGCAGCTTGGTCGGGTATACCACAGATACGCAGTATTTT
.	TRBV18	.	TRBJ2-3	CASSPLLLGGTDTQYF	TGTGCCAGCTCACCACTTCTATTGGGGGGCACAGATACGCAGTATTTT
.	TRBV15	.	TRBJ1-4	CATSRDVGLEKLFF	TGTGCCACCAGCAGAGATGTGGGGCTTGAAAAACTGTTTTTT
.	TRBV18	.	TRBJ1-3	CASSPRQISGNTIYF	TGTGCCAGCTCACCACGACAGATCTCTGGAAACACCATATATTTT
few	TRBV7-9	.	TRBJ1-2	CASSQTGTTGGYTF	TGTGCCAGCAGCCAGACCGGGACCACAGGTGGCTACACCTTC
.	TRBV30	TRBD1	TRBJ1-5	CAWRGQGNQPQHF	TGTGCCTGGAGGGGACAGGGCAATCAGCCCCAGCATTTT
.	TRBV7-9	TRBD2	TRBJ2-7	CASSGTSGSSYEQYF	TGTGCCAGCAGCGGGACTAGCGGTAGCTCCTACGAGCAGTACTTC
.	TRBV11-2	TRBD2	TRBJ2-5	CASSSRGYVGETQYF	TGTGCCAGCAGCTCGCGGGGGTACGTGGGAGAGACCCAGTACTTC
.	TRBV7-3	TRBD1	TRBJ1-2	CASSPRQGGGYTF	TGTGCCAGCAGCCCTCGACAGGGAGGTGGCTACACCTTC
.	TRBV7-6	TRBD1	TRBJ2-5	CASTRTGSFQETQYF	TGTGCCAGCACCAGGACAGGGAGCTTCCAAGAGACCCAGTACTTC
.	TRBV6-4	TRBD1	TRBJ2-1	CASSDLERGQNEQFF	TGTGCCAGCAGTGACCTTGAGAGGGGGCAGAATGAGCAGTTCTTC
.	TRBV4-2	TRBD2	TRBJ2-1	CASSQDLLAVYNEQFF	TGTGCCAGCAGCCAAGATTTACTAGCGGTATACAATGAGCAGTTCTTC
.	TRBV5-1	TRBD1	TRBJ2-5	CASSIGTVEETQYF	TGCGCCAGCAGCATTGGGACAGTCGAAGAGACCCAGTACTTC
.	TRBV11-2	TRBD2	TRBJ2-1	CASSLAGLADFYNEQFF	TGTGCCAGCAGCCTAGCCGGACTAGCTGATTTCTACAATGAGCAGTTCTTC
.	TRBV2	TRBD1	TRBJ1-5	CASSGRGTGVSNQPQHF	TGTGCCAGCAGTGGCCGAGGGACAGGGGTTTCGAATCAGCCCCAGCATTTT
.	TRBV6-5	TRBD1	TRBJ1-2	CASSYRDRVYGYTF	TGTGCCAGCAGTTACAGGGACAGGGTATATGGCTACACCTTC
.	TRBV27	TRBD2	TRBJ2-7	CASRLTSGGTYEQYF	TGTGCCAGCAGGCTTACTAGCGGGGGCACCTACGAGCAGTACTTC
once	TRBV5-1	.	TRBJ2-7	CASSLGQGDSYEQYF	TGCGCCAGCAGCTTGGGCCAGGGAGACTCCTACGAGCAGTACTTC
once	TRBV6-1	TRBD1	TRBJ2-7	CASSGGQGRREQYF	TGTGCCAGCAGTGGAGGACAGGGTAGGCGCGAGCAGTACTTC
.	TRBV13	TRBD2	TRBJ2-1	CASSGRGDEQFF	TGTGCCAGCAGCGGGAGGGGAGATGAGCAGTTCTTC
.	TRBV4-1	.	TRBJ1-1	CASSRTGTSNTEAFF	TGCGCCAGCAGCCGAACCGGGACGTCGAACACTGAAGCTTTCTTT
.	TRBV6-5	TRBD1	TRBJ1-4	CASSLNRGLGEKLFF	TGTGCCAGCAGTCTCAACAGGGGGCTAGGTGAAAAACTGTTTTTT
few	TRBV6-5	.	TRBJ1-4	CASSRPGLDEKLFF	TGTGCCAGCAGCCGACCGGGCCTCGATGAAAAACTGTTTTTT